One sample yielded the 22 T cell receptor beta chains listed below, sequenced in a study of blood T cell repertoires in COVID-19. This table comes from immunoSEQ multiplex PCR, and its TCRdb copy is limited to in-frame clones, with some not included. Of 150,000 to 200,000 clones listed, 70% to 85% are singletons. The sequencing input was peripheral blood. The source is a woman younger than 45 with acute or convalescent COVID-19.

This chain joins TRBV5-1 and TRBJ1-1, with D perhaps matching TRBD1 (6 bases). Germline values: CDR1 SGHRS, CDR2 YFSETQ. The CDR3 sequence is 16 residues long. The germline V and J ends were trimmed by 1 base and 4 bases, with 17 bases remaining between them. CDR3 DNA sequence: TGCGCCAGCAGCTTGTTATCTGGGGGCGGGTCCACTGAAGCTTTCTTT. Translating it yields CASSLLSGGGSTEAFF.

This clone was seen just once. The chain employs TRBV29-1 and TRBJ2-1; D unclear. Trimming removed 4 bases at V and 5 bases at J, with 6 bases between. This CDR3 is 11 amino acids long. In germline, CDR1 is SQVTM, CDR2 ANQGSEA. The CDR3 spells CSVGRDNEQFF. The CDR3 DNA reads TGCAGCGTTGGTCGCGACAATGAGCAGTTCTTC.

The V call is TRBV5-4, the J call TRBJ1-1; perhaps TRBD1 as D (6 bases). V was trimmed by 5 bases and J by 1 base, leaving 9 bases between them. The germline gives CDR1 SGHNT, CDR2 YYREEE (reference sequence). The CDR3 loop spans 13 amino acids. CDR3 bases: TGTGCCAGCAGAGTGGACAGGAACACTGAAGCTTTCTTT. It is translated as CASRVDRNTEAFF.

The chain has TRBV6-1 and TRBJ2-1; 9 nucleotides agree with TRBD1. CDR1 is MNHNS, CDR2 SASEGT, per germline. J lost 3 bases, V lost 3 bases, and 3 bases had no gene match. The CDR3 totals 15 residues. The CDR3 nucleotides read TGTGCCAGCAGTGAGGGGACAGGGTTCTACAATGAGCAGTTCTTC. Amino acid sequence: CASSEGTGFYNEQFF.

The rearrangement links TRBV15 to TRBJ2-2; TRBD2 is a possible D gene (5 bases). The V gene lost 2 bases and the J gene lost 4 bases, with 11 bases spanning the gap. The CDR3 is 15 residues long. Germline values: CDR1 LNHNV, CDR2 YYDKDF (reference sequence). The CDR3: CATSRPGLVTGELFF. DNA for the CDR3: TGTGCCACCAGCAGACCCGGACTCGTCACCGGGGAGCTGTTTTTT.

This sequence joins TRBV5-5 and TRBJ2-1; the match to TRBD2 covers 9 bases. The V gene end was trimmed by 0 bases and the J gene end by 5 bases; junction bases not matched to a gene: 6. The CDR3 length is 16 residues. CDR1 and CDR2 from the germline V gene are SGHKS and YYEKEE (reference sequence). This CDR3 reads CASSLAASGTHNEQFF. The CDR3 bases are TGTGCCAGCAGCTTGGCCGCTAGCGGGACACACAATGAGCAGTTCTTC.

This chain links TRBV7-9 with TRBJ2-3; maybe TRBD1 (7 bases). The CDR3 has 15 residues. The V gene's germline CDR1 is SEHNR and CDR2 FQNEAQ (reference sequence). V lost 0 bases to trimming and J lost 7 bases, with 14 bases between them. CDR3 nucleotides: TGTGCCAGCAGCTTAGCCGGACAGGCGGGAAATACGCAGTATTTT. Protein product: CASSLAGQAGNTQYF.

The V call is TRBV4-2, the J call TRBJ2-3; D gene unclear. Germline CDR1 LGHNA, CDR2 YNFKEQ. The germline V and J ends were trimmed by 0 bases and 0 bases, with 7 bases remaining between them. This CDR3 is built from 15 residues. CDR3 nucleotide sequence: TGTGCCAGCAGCCAAGATCCGACTAGCACAGATACGCAGTATTTT. This gives the protein CASSQDPTSTDTQYF.

The chain combines TRBV29-1 with TRBJ2-5, with D possibly being TRBD1 (5 bases). This CDR3 spans 12 amino acids. Trimming shortened V by 3 bases and J by 5 bases, and 10 bases separated the two germline ends. CDR1 and CDR2 from the germline V gene are SQVTM and ANQGSEA. The CDR3 nucleotides read TGCAGCGTTGACTCCCAGGGTGAGACCCAGTACTTC. This translates into CSVDSQGETQYF.

The chain joins TRBV5-1 to TRBJ2-7; 10 positions match TRBD2. Trimming removed 4 bases from V and 4 bases from J; junction bases left unmatched: 8. The germline V gene encodes CDR1 SGHRS and CDR2 YFSETQ. The CDR3 loop spans 15 amino acids. The CDR3 nucleotides read TGCGCCAGCAGCGTGTCTAGCGGGAGTTTTTACGAGCAGTACTTC. Its translation is CASSVSSGSFYEQYF.

V usage is TRBV28 and J usage is TRBJ1-2; 9 positions match TRBD1. This CDR3 has 14 residues. From germline, CDR1 is MDHEN and CDR2 SYDVKM. V dropped 6 bases and J dropped 5; count of bases not matched to a gene: 7. CDR3 sequence (DNA): TGTGCCAGCAGAACAGGGGGCGCTGGGTATGGCTACACCTTC. It translates to CASRTGGAGYGYTF.

In nucleotides, the CDR3 is TGTGCCTGGAGTTCTCCGGGACAGGGGGACTATGGCTACACCTTC. This sequence encodes CAWSSPGQGDYGYTF. The chain links TRBV30 to TRBJ1-2, with 11 bases aligning to TRBD1. Losses at the gene ends were 2 bases for V and 3 bases for J; bases not matched to a gene: 5. Germline V gene lookup returns CDR1 GTSNPN and CDR2 SVGIG (reference sequence). This CDR3 is 15 amino acids long.

The chain couples TRBV2 to TRBJ2-7, with 13 positions matching TRBD2. The CDR3 totals 16 residues. The germline V gene encodes CDR1 SNHLY and CDR2 FYNNEI. Losses at the gene ends were 8 bases for V and 7 bases for J; bases not matched to a gene: 14. The CDR3 DNA follows: TGTGCCAGCCTACCCGGGACTAGCGGGGCTTTGGGTGAGCAGTACTTC. Encoded protein: CASLPGTSGALGEQYF.

The chain uses TRBV5-4 and TRBJ1-4; 7 bases map to TRBD1. Germline V lookup: CDR1 SGHNT, CDR2 YYREEE (reference sequence). The CDR3 sequence is 16 residues long. V was pared by 5 bases and J by 4 bases, with 11 bases of the junction left unmatched. CDR3 region: CASSTQGPKGNEKLFF. CDR3 nucleotides: TGTGCCAGCAGTACACAGGGGCCAAAGGGTAATGAAAAACTGTTTTTT.

J is TRBJ1-2 and V is TRBV10-3; 8 bases align to TRBD1. V was clipped by 4 bases and J by 6 bases; unmatched bases: 4. Germline V gives CDR1 ENHRY, CDR2 SYGVKD. The CDR3 has 13 residues. The CDR3: CAISGQGNDGYTF. The CDR3 coding sequence is TGTGCCATCAGTGGACAGGGGAATGATGGCTACACCTTC.

This chain links TRBV7-9 with TRBJ1-2; 7 bases map to TRBD1. CDR1 SEHNR and CDR2 FQNEAQ come from the germline V gene (reference sequence). After removal of 1 base from V and 2 bases from J, the junction contained 1 base not matched to a gene. CDR3 length: 14 residues. The CDR3 coding sequence is TGTGCCAGCAGCTTAGAGACAGGGAACTATGGCTACACCTTC. Its translation: CASSLETGNYGYTF.

This chain links TRBV5-7 with TRBJ2-7; D might be TRBD2 (5 bases). TRBV5-7 belongs to the ORF category, with a function that is uncertain. V dropped 1 base and J dropped 2 bases, with 10 bases sitting between them. This CDR3 contains 14 residues. As DNA, the CDR3 is TGTGCCAGCAGCTTGTCGCGTAGCGCCTACGAGCAGTACTTC. This encodes CASSLSRSAYEQYF.

The chain links TRBV6-4 to TRBJ1-5; TRBD1 aligns across 7 bases. This CDR3 comprises 14 residues. Germline V lookup: CDR1 MRHNA, CDR2 SNTAGT. V gave up 3 bases and J gave up 6 bases; unmatched junction bases: 5. As DNA, the CDR3 is TGTGCCAGCAGTGAGAGACAGGGTGGTCAGCCCCAGCATTTT. Translating gives CASSERQGGQPQHF.

The rearrangement joins TRBV10-2 to TRBJ2-3; TRBD1 is a possible D gene (8 bases). V was clipped by 0 bases and J by 5 bases, with 21 bases between them. Germline V gene lookup returns CDR1 WSHSY and CDR2 SAAADI. The CDR3 runs to 18 residues. The CDR3 region has the DNA TGCGCCAGCAGTGAGTCTTACAGGGGGGGGCCTACCCGAGATACGCAGTATTTT. It specifies CASSESYRGGPTRDTQYF.

This clone was detected once. The chain combines TRBV5-6 with TRBJ1-2; the D is unclear. The CDR3 length is 15 residues. Trimming took 3 bases from V and 4 from J, leaving 16 bases between them. Germline lookup yields CDR1 SGHDT and CDR2 YYEEEE. The CDR3 sequence: CASSWTTEVSYGYTF. In nucleotides, the CDR3 is TGTGCCAGCAGCTGGACTACAGAGGTCTCCTATGGCTACACCTTC.

V is TRBV21-1 and J is TRBJ2-7; the D call of TRBD1 is as the table states it, not checked on the DNA. TRBV21-1 is designated a pseudogene. This CDR3 has 16 amino acids. CDR3 loop: CASSKKVNRGIYEQYF. The CDR3 DNA is TGTGCCAGCAGCAAAAAGGTCAACAGGGGAATCTACGAGCAGTACTTC.

As DNA, the CDR3 is TGTGCCACCAGTGATTCCCGGAGGGGGCAGGGGAAAGAGGAGCAGTACTTC. Protein sequence: CATSDSRRGQGKEEQYF. The V gene is TRBV24-1, the J gene TRBJ2-7; weak D call: TRBD1 (7 bases). The CDR3 length is 17 residues. CDR1 and CDR2 from the germline V gene are KGHDR and SFDVKD. V lost 2 bases and J 7 bases, leaving 23 bases between the germline ends.